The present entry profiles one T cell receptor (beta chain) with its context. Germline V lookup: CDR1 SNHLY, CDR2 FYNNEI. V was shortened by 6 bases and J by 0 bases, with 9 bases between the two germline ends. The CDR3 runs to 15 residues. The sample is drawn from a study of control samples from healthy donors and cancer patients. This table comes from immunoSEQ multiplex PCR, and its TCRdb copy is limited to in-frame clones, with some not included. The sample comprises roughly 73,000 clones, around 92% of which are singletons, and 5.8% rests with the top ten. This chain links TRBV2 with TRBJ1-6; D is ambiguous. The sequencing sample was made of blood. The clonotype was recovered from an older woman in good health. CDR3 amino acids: CASRPDGSYNSPLHF. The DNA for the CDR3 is TGTGCCAGCAGGCCGGACGGCTCCTATAATTCACCCCTCCACTTT.